Listed below are T cell receptor beta chains from one sample, sequenced in a study of T cell responses to AZD1222 COVID-19 vaccine. Profiling relied on immunoSEQ multiplex PCR, and the TCRdb table lists in-frame clones only, not all of them. Counted here are around 160,000 clones, 75% to 85% occurring once; the ten biggest clones make up about 4%. The sample in question was peripheral blood, obtained on day 0 of MenACWY control vaccination. These receptors all stem from an adult in good health. Both conserved end residues are part of each CDR3. D genes are given only for firm matches. Expanded clones are given a class, and other clones once, few, many or no size at all.

size: NA; D: TRBD2; J: TRBJ2-1; length: 14; V: TRBV2; CDR3: CASTSSGGNNEQFF; DNA: TGTGCCAGCACGAGTAGCGGGGGGAACAATGAGCAGTTCTTC
size: NA; D: NA; J: TRBJ1-6; length: 17; V: TRBV16; CDR3: CASSQSRADKGNSPLHF; DNA: TGTGCCAGCAGCCAATCAAGGGCAGATAAGGGCAATTCACCCCTCCACTTT
size: NA; D: NA; J: TRBJ2-5; length: 15; V: TRBV4-1; CDR3: CASSQDSEVQETQYF; DNA: TGCGCCAGCAGCCAAGATTCGGAGGTGCAAGAGACCCAGTACTTC
size: NA; D: TRBD2; J: TRBJ2-7; length: 15; V: TRBV2; CDR3: CASSARTSGGSEQYF; DNA: TGTGCCAGCAGTGCCAGGACTAGCGGGGGGTCCGAGCAGTACTTC
size: NA; D: TRBD2; J: TRBJ2-3; length: 17; V: TRBV24-1; CDR3: CATSDPVAAGGGDTQYF; DNA: TGTGCCACCAGTGACCCCGTGGCGGCGGGGGGGGGAGATACGCAGTATTTT
size: NA; D: TRBD1; J: TRBJ2-2; length: 19; V: TRBV7-8; CDR3: CASSLPGQGAYGGTGELFF; DNA: TGTGCCAGCAGCTTACCCGGACAGGGGGCCTATGGAGGGACCGGGGAGCTGTTTTTT
size: NA; D: NA; J: TRBJ2-1; length: 11; V: TRBV12-3/TRBV12-4; CDR3: CASNLGNEQFF; DNA: TGTGCCAGCAATCTGGGGAATGAGCAGTTCTTC
size: NA; D: NA; J: TRBJ2-5; length: 17; V: TRBV3-1/TRBV3-2; CDR3: CASSQERGWSIKETQYF; DNA: TGTGCCAGCAGCCAAGAGAGAGGCTGGTCTATAAAAGAGACCCAGTACTTC
size: NA; D: TRBD1; J: TRBJ1-2; length: 18; V: TRBV27; CDR3: CASSRDYFRGTANYGYTF; DNA: TGTGCCAGCAGTCGCGATTACTTTAGAGGGACAGCCAACTATGGCTACACCTTC
size: NA; D: NA; J: TRBJ1-2; length: 16; V: TRBV3-1/TRBV3-2; CDR3: CASSQEDGGAYYGYTF; DNA: TGTGCCAGCAGCCAAGAAGATGGCGGGGCGTACTATGGCTACACCTTC
size: NA; D: NA; J: TRBJ1-1; length: 14; V: TRBV9; CDR3: CASSSLGRATEAFF; DNA: TGTGCCAGCAGCTCCTTGGGGCGCGCCACTGAAGCTTTCTTT
size: NA; D: NA; J: TRBJ1-4; length: 15; V: TRBV6-5; CDR3: CASSYKGGRIEKLFF; DNA: TGTGCCAGCAGTTACAAAGGGGGAAGGATTGAAAAACTGTTTTTT
size: once; D: NA; J: TRBJ1-5; length: 16; V: TRBV28; CDR3: CASSLPGRGSNQPQHF; DNA: TGTGCCAGCAGTTTACCGGGCAGGGGAAGCAATCAGCCCCAGCATTTT
size: NA; D: TRBD1; J: TRBJ1-6; length: 14; V: TRBV27; CDR3: CASSEGTGYVPLHF; DNA: TGTGCCAGCAGTGAGGGGACAGGGTACGTGCCTCTCCACTTT
size: few; D: NA; J: TRBJ2-3; length: 18; V: TRBV6-1; CDR3: CASSVGSLAAAEADTQYF; DNA: TGTGCCAGCAGTGTAGGGAGTCTCGCGGCAGCAGAGGCAGATACGCAGTATTTT
size: NA; D: TRBD2; J: TRBJ2-1; length: 15; V: TRBV11-1; CDR3: CASSLGGRVYNEQFF; DNA: TGTGCCAGCAGCTTAGGAGGGAGGGTATACAATGAGCAGTTCTTC
size: NA; D: NA; J: TRBJ1-1; length: 11; V: TRBV12-3/TRBV12-4; CDR3: CASSSNTEAFF; DNA: TGTGCCAGCAGTTCTAACACTGAAGCTTTCTTT
size: NA; D: NA; J: TRBJ1-4; length: 14; V: TRBV6-6; CDR3: CASSVRVGSEKLFF; DNA: TGTGCCAGCAGTGTTCGGGTGGGGAGTGAAAAACTGTTTTTT
size: NA; D: NA; J: TRBJ2-2; length: 17; V: TRBV11-2; CDR3: CASRIGGPGAVPGELFF; DNA: TGTGCCAGCAGAATAGGGGGTCCGGGGGCCGTTCCCGGGGAGCTGTTTTTT
size: NA; D: NA; J: TRBJ2-2; length: 14; V: TRBV11-1; CDR3: CASSPWTNTGELFF; DNA: TGTGCCAGCAGCCCATGGACTAACACCGGGGAGCTGTTTTTT
size: NA; D: NA; J: TRBJ2-3; length: 13; V: TRBV5-5; CDR3: CASSLPGSDTQYF; DNA: TGTGCCAGCAGCTTACCGGGTTCAGATACGCAGTATTTT
size: NA; D: NA; J: TRBJ1-5; length: 16; V: TRBV5-6; CDR3: CASSLAGRYGNQPQHF; DNA: TGTGCCAGCAGCTTGGCTGGCCGTTACGGCAATCAGCCCCAGCATTTT
size: few; D: NA; J: TRBJ2-2; length: 16; V: TRBV9; CDR3: CASSVAPGKNTGELFF; DNA: TGTGCCAGCAGCGTAGCTCCAGGGAAGAACACCGGGGAGCTGTTTTTT
size: NA; D: TRBD1; J: TRBJ1-2; length: 14; V: TRBV5-1; CDR3: CASSRQGNDYGYTF; DNA: TGCGCCAGCAGCCGACAGGGGAACGACTATGGCTACACCTTC
size: once; D: NA; J: TRBJ2-4; length: 14; V: TRBV6-5; CDR3: CASSSILAKNIQYF; DNA: TGTGCCAGCAGTTCCATCCTAGCCAAAAACATTCAGTACTTC
size: NA; D: TRBD1; J: TRBJ1-1; length: 14; V: TRBV27; CDR3: CASSATGVYSEAFF; DNA: TGTGCCAGCAGCGCAACAGGGGTCTATTCTGAAGCTTTCTTT
size: NA; D: NA; J: TRBJ1-6; length: 15; V: TRBV6-5; CDR3: CASSYSGSSNSPLHF; DNA: TGTGCCAGCAGTTACTCGGGCAGTTCGAATTCACCCCTCCACTTT
size: NA; D: NA; J: TRBJ1-2; length: 15; V: TRBV14; CDR3: CASSQWGIGEYGYTF; DNA: TGTGCCAGCAGCCAGTGGGGCATAGGAGAATATGGCTACACCTTC
size: NA; D: NA; J: TRBJ1-4; length: 12; V: TRBV29-1; CDR3: CSVGGLGEKLFF; DNA: TGCAGCGTTGGTGGATTGGGTGAAAAACTGTTTTTT
size: NA; D: TRBD1; J: TRBJ2-2; length: 16; V: TRBV7-3; CDR3: CASSLSGTVNTGELFF; DNA: TGTGCCAGCAGCTTAAGTGGGACAGTGAACACCGGGGAGCTGTTTTTT
size: NA; D: NA; J: TRBJ2-1; length: 13; V: TRBV6-5; CDR3: CASALGAYNEQFF; DNA: TGTGCCAGCGCCCTGGGGGCTTACAATGAGCAGTTCTTC
size: once; D: NA; J: TRBJ1-1; length: 14; V: TRBV18; CDR3: CASPPLQGNTEAFF; DNA: TGTGCCAGCCCCCCCCTTCAGGGGAACACTGAAGCTTTCTTT
size: NA; D: TRBD1; J: TRBJ1-6; length: 13; V: TRBV6-5; CDR3: CASSYSGQGSLHF; DNA: TGTGCCAGCAGTTACTCGGGACAGGGGTCCCTCCACTTT
size: NA; D: NA; J: TRBJ2-1; length: 19; V: TRBV11-3; CDR3: CASSLGRARGLAHTIEQFF; DNA: TGTGCCAGCAGCTTAGGGCGGGCTCGGGGGTTGGCCCACACAATTGAGCAGTTCTTC
size: NA; D: NA; J: TRBJ2-7; length: 16; V: TRBV12-5; CDR3: CASGLVGGRTSYEQYF; DNA: TGTGCTAGTGGTTTGGTTGGGGGACGGACCTCCTACGAGCAGTACTTC
size: NA; D: NA; J: TRBJ2-7; length: 19; V: TRBV4-2; CDR3: CASSRSSSAFGPRDYEQYF; DNA: TGTGCCAGCAGCCGCTCTTCCTCTGCGTTCGGACCCAGGGACTACGAGCAGTACTTC
size: NA; D: TRBD2; J: TRBJ2-3; length: 14; V: TRBV2; CDR3: CASRGAGATDTQYF; DNA: TGTGCCAGCAGGGGAGCGGGGGCCACAGATACGCAGTATTTT
size: NA; D: NA; J: TRBJ2-5; length: 17; V: TRBV3-1/TRBV3-2; CDR3: CASSHSGLVTSQETQYF; DNA: TGTGCCAGCAGCCATTCGGGCTTGGTAACCAGCCAAGAGACCCAGTACTTC
size: NA; D: TRBD1; J: TRBJ1-3; length: 15; V: TRBV6-5; CDR3: CASSYTGTGGNTIYF; DNA: TGTGCCAGCAGTTACACCGGGACAGGAGGAAACACCATATATTTT
size: NA; D: NA; J: TRBJ2-7; length: 14; V: TRBV28; CDR3: CASSPRPPPYEQYF; DNA: TGTGCCAGCAGCCCAAGACCCCCCCCCTACGAGCAGTACTTC
size: NA; D: NA; J: TRBJ1-5; length: 15; V: TRBV18; CDR3: CASSPSPGINQPQHF; DNA: TGTGCCAGCTCACCATCCCCGGGAATCAATCAGCCCCAGCATTTT
size: NA; D: NA; J: TRBJ2-3; length: 14; V: TRBV10-2; CDR3: CASGDAMSTDTQYF; DNA: TGCGCCAGCGGTGATGCTATGAGCACAGATACGCAGTATTTT
size: few; D: NA; J: TRBJ2-5; length: 14; V: TRBV27; CDR3: CASSLTGVGETQYF; DNA: TGTGCCAGCAGTTTAACAGGAGTAGGAGAGACCCAGTACTTC
size: NA; D: NA; J: TRBJ1-1; length: 17; V: TRBV7-9; CDR3: CASSLAGRGYKNTEAFF; DNA: TGTGCCAGCAGCTTAGCGGGGAGGGGGTATAAGAACACTGAAGCTTTCTTT
size: NA; D: TRBD1; J: TRBJ2-3; length: 15; V: TRBV7-9; CDR3: CASRPGQGFSDTQYF; DNA: TGTGCCAGCAGGCCGGGACAGGGTTTCTCAGATACGCAGTATTTT
size: NA; D: NA; J: TRBJ2-1; length: 14; V: TRBV2; CDR3: CASSPRRSYNEQFF; DNA: TGTGCCAGCAGCCCCCGGCGTTCCTACAATGAGCAGTTCTTC
size: NA; D: NA; J: TRBJ2-1; length: 14; V: TRBV5-1; CDR3: CASSLGPGGNEQFF; DNA: TGCGCCAGCAGCTTGGGGCCCGGGGGAAATGAGCAGTTCTTC
size: NA; D: NA; J: TRBJ1-1; length: 15; V: TRBV3-1/TRBV3-2; CDR3: CASSQDRGYYTEAFF; DNA: TGTGCCAGCAGCCAAGATCGGGGGTATTACACTGAAGCTTTCTTT
size: NA; D: NA; J: TRBJ1-2; length: 13; V: TRBV5-4; CDR3: CASSQAVGVGYTF; DNA: TGTGCCAGCAGCCAAGCAGTAGGCGTCGGCTACACCTTC
size: once; D: NA; J: TRBJ2-3; length: 14; V: TRBV9; CDR3: CASSAGAITDTQYF; DNA: TGTGCCAGCAGCGCTGGAGCGATAACAGATACGCAGTATTTT
size: NA; D: NA; J: TRBJ2-1; length: 11; V: TRBV23-1; CDR3: CAISIPGEQFF; DNA: TGCGCCATCTCGATCCCAGGTGAGCAGTTCTTC
size: NA; D: NA; J: TRBJ1-1; length: 18; V: TRBV4-1; CDR3: CASSQDGAGVWRNTEAFF; DNA: TGCGCCAGCAGCCAAGACGGGGCAGGGGTCTGGAGGAACACTGAAGCTTTCTTT
size: NA; D: NA; J: TRBJ2-1; length: 15; V: TRBV27; CDR3: CASSLSRTTYNEQFF; DNA: TGTGCCAGCAGTTTATCGAGGACCACCTACAATGAGCAGTTCTTC
size: NA; D: NA; J: TRBJ2-1; length: 11; V: TRBV6-1; CDR3: CASSEVREQFF; DNA: TGTGCCAGCAGTGAAGTAAGAGAGCAGTTCTTC
size: NA; D: NA; J: TRBJ1-1; length: 12; V: TRBV19; CDR3: CASSNWGIGAFF; DNA: TGTGCCAGTAGTAACTGGGGAATTGGAGCTTTCTTT